This record covers a single TCR beta chain. This entry comes from a study of identical twins' blood T cells. There are 15 residues in the CDR3. Germline-derived CDR1 and CDR2 are MNHNS and SASEGT. V lost 1 base, J lost 4 bases, and 11 bases lay in between. TCRdb reanalysed the 5' RACE reads using MiXCR and keeps one entry per CDR3 protein. The sample contains roughly 340,000 distinct CDR3 sequences, 28% of which appear only once. This chain joins TRBV6-1 and TRBJ2-1; D is ambiguous. This clonotype was obtained from a woman aged 18-55 years in good health. Sequencing was performed on PBMCs. CDR3 nucleotide sequence: TGTGCCAGCAGTGAAGGAAGGAGAGTTTACAATGAGCAGTTCTTC. It codes for CASSEGRRVYNEQFF.